This passage covers 20 T cell receptor beta chains from one sample sequenced in a study of patients and donors after allogeneic stem cell transplantation. MiXCR was run by TCRdb on the RT-PCR reads, yielding one entry per CDR3 protein. The repertoire includes roughly 200,000 distinct CDR3 sequences, about 37% of them detected once, and 9.5% to 13% sits in the top ten. The sequenced sample was blood, either unsorted or a sorted T cell fraction (not recorded which). The receptors originated from a human donor who was either an allogeneic HSCT recipient or a stem cell or donor lymphocyte infusion donor (not recorded which). It is not recorded whose cells these are; they may come from a transplant donor.

This clonotype was seen only a few times. The V call is TRBV7-9, the J call TRBJ1-3; D is ambiguous. V dropped 6 bases and J dropped 2 bases, with 2 bases sitting between them. The CDR3 consists of 11 residues. Germline CDR1 is SEHNR and CDR2 is FQNEAQ (reference sequence). CDR3 loop: CASRTGNTIYF. CDR3 coding DNA: TGTGCCAGCAGGACTGGAAACACCATATATTTT.

This chain uses TRBV4-1 with TRBJ1-1; the D gene is possibly TRBD1 (6 bases). Germline V gene data show CDR1 as MGHRA and CDR2 as YSYEKL. The ends were cut back, 4 bases at V and 3 bases at J, with 18 bases in the middle. The CDR3 is made up of 16 amino acids. This CDR3 reads CASSPSSFGGDTEAFF. In DNA, the CDR3 is TGCGCCAGCAGCCCTTCAAGTTTCGGGGGCGACACTGAAGCTTTCTTT.

V is TRBV7-3 and J is TRBJ2-3; TRBD2 aligns across 9 bases. Germline CDR1 is SGHTA and CDR2 is FQGTGA. The CDR3 is made up of 16 amino acids. The J segment lost 1 base and the V segment lost 5 bases, leaving 7 bases of the junction unmatched. In DNA form, the CDR3 reads TGTGCCAGCAGCCCCCATGGCGGGGGGGGCACAGATACGCAGTATTTT. Its translation is CASSPHGGGGTDTQYF.

The chain joins TRBV4-3 to TRBJ1-4; D might be TRBD1 (6 bases). CDR3 length: 12 amino acids. CDR1 is LGHNA, CDR2 YSLEER, per germline. Trimming removed 4 bases at V and 10 bases at J, with 10 bases between. DNA of the CDR3: TGCGCCAGCAGCCTGCCGGACAGAAAACTGTTTTTT. Protein: CASSLPDRKLFF.

The chain has TRBV3-1 and TRBJ2-1, with TRBD2 matching over 12 bases. V lost 4 bases to trimming and J lost 7 bases; unmatched junction nucleotides: 8. The CDR3 runs 16 residues. CDR1 is LGHDT and CDR2 is YNNKEL in the germline V gene (reference sequence). This CDR3 is CASSPWTSGDLNEQFF. DNA for the CDR3: TGTGCCAGCAGCCCCTGGACTAGCGGGGATTTAAATGAGCAGTTCTTC.

This clonotype was counted ten times or more. The chain recombines TRBV20-1 with TRBJ1-6; 7 nucleotides match TRBD1. The V and J ends lost 6 bases and 8 bases, in that order; junction bases with no gene match: 7. The germline CDR1 and CDR2 sequences are DFQATT and SNEGSKA (reference sequence). The CDR3 has 13 amino acids. This chain's CDR3 is CSALQGVDSPLHF. The CDR3 DNA reads TGCAGTGCCCTCCAGGGGGTTGATTCACCCCTCCACTTT.

V and J are TRBV15 and TRBJ2-7; D ambiguous. Germline lookup yields CDR1 LNHNV and CDR2 YYDKDF (reference sequence). Trimming pared 0 bases from V and 3 bases from J, leaving 12 bases between. There are 15 residues in the CDR3. This chain's CDR3 is CATSRDKGSGYEQYF. CDR3 in DNA: TGTGCCACCAGCAGAGATAAGGGCTCGGGCTACGAGCAGTACTTC.

This clonotype appeared a few times. The genes are TRBV7-2 and TRBJ1-3; no clear D. There are 15 residues in the CDR3. Germline V gene data show CDR1 as SGHTA and CDR2 as FQGNSA. Trimming left V 1 base short and J 2 bases short, with 9 bases between. The DNA of the CDR3 is TGTGCCAGCAGCTTAGGACGGGTACCTGGAAACACCATATATTTT. Amino acids: CASSLGRVPGNTIYF. The whole variable domain, remainder taken from reference TRBV7-2 and TRBJ1-3, is GAGVSQSPSNKVTEKGKDVELRCDPISGHTALYWYRQSLGQGLEFLIYFQGNSAPDKSGLPSDRFSAERTGGSVSTLTIQRTQQEDSAVYLCASSLGRVPGNTIYFGEGSWLTVV.

The genes are TRBV9 and TRBJ2-5, with unresolved D. The V end lost 3 bases, the J end lost 1 base, and 7 bases lay between the germline ends. This CDR3 contains 13 residues. Germline V gene sequence: CDR1 SGDLS, CDR2 YYNGEE. CDR3 bases: TGTGCCAGCAGCGAGGACGTCCAAGAGACCCAGTACTTC. Its protein product is CASSEDVQETQYF.

The rearrangement links TRBV21-1 to TRBJ1-6. TRBV21-1 represents a pseudogene. The CDR3 has 17 residues. The CDR3 bases are TGTGCCAGCAGCCCACCGCTCGTTATCTCCTATAATTCACCCCTCCACTTT. Residues: CASSPPLVISYNSPLHF.

V gene TRBV3-1 combines with J gene TRBJ2-5; D is unclear. V lost 0 bases and J lost 9, with 14 bases in between. CDR3 size: 14 residues. The germline V gene encodes CDR1 LGHDT and CDR2 YNNKEL (reference sequence). The CDR3 bases are TGTGCCAGCAGCCAAGATGCTGTGAGTTCGTCCCAGTACTTC. This codes for CASSQDAVSSSQYF.

The table lists this clonotype with a few counts. The chain uses TRBV12-3 or TRBV12-4 and TRBJ1-2; D is undetermined. Trimming took 3 bases from V and 8 from J, leaving 19 bases between them. The CDR3 totals 15 residues. The CDR3 sequence: CASSLGYSDPRGYTF. The CDR3 bases are TGTGCCAGCAGTTTGGGCTACAGTGATCCGCGGGGCTACACCTTC.

The V gene is TRBV19, the J gene TRBJ1-6; 7 positions match TRBD1. Germline assignment: CDR1 LNHDA and CDR2 SQIVND (reference sequence). The CDR3 is 15 amino acids. Germline trimming cut 6 bases from V and 7 bases from J; bases unmatched to any gene: 9. CDR3 residues: CASRTGQWPNSPLHF. The CDR3 DNA reads TGTGCCAGTAGAACGGGACAGTGGCCAAATTCACCCCTCCACTTT.

In this sample, this clonotype turned up a few times. The chain couples TRBV4-1 to TRBJ2-7; 7 positions agree with TRBD1. Germline assignment: CDR1 MGHRA and CDR2 YSYEKL. CDR3 length equals 13 residues. V trimming: 3 bases; J trimming: 3 bases; junction bases outside the gene matches: 2. CDR3 sequence: CASSQGQIYEQYF. CDR3 nucleotides: TGCGCCAGCAGCCAGGGACAGATCTACGAGCAGTACTTC.

V gene TRBV2 combines with J gene TRBJ1-4, with D possibly matching TRBD1 (6 bases). The CDR3 extends over 18 amino acids. The ends were cut back, 4 bases at V and 8 bases at J, with 26 bases in the middle. Per the germline V gene, CDR1 is SNHLY and CDR2 is FYNNEI. This chain's CDR3 is CASSVAGIRGPRAEKLFF. The CDR3 DNA sequence: TGTGCCAGCAGTGTTGCGGGTATTCGGGGGCCCAGAGCAGAAAAACTGTTTTTT.

This sequence joins TRBV18 and TRBJ1-1; a possible D gene is TRBD1 (5 bases). V lost 3 bases to trimming and J lost 0 bases, with 14 bases between them. Germline V CDR1 and CDR2: KGHSH, LQKENI. This CDR3 comprises 16 residues. The CDR3 nucleotides are TGTGCCAGCTCACCTCAGGGACCGATCTTGAACACTGAAGCTTTCTTT. Translation: CASSPQGPILNTEAFF. The variable domain in full, with the rest retrieved from reference TRBV18 and TRBJ1-1, is NAGVMQNPRHLVRRRGQEARLRCSPMKGHSHVYWYRQLPEEGLKFMVYLQKENIIDESGMPKERFSAEFPKEGPSILRIQQVVRGDSAAYFCASSPQGPILNTEAFFGQGTRLTVV.

The chain employs TRBV6-2 or TRBV6-3 and TRBJ2-3; 8 bases are a match to TRBD2. This CDR3 comprises 15 residues. From germline, CDR1 is MNHEY and CDR2 SVGEGT. V shed 4 bases and J 8 bases; nucleotides not matched to a gene: 11. CDR3 amino acids: CASSSRREVGGTQYF. The CDR3 nucleotides are TGTGCCAGCAGTTCGAGGCGGGAGGTTGGGGGTACGCAGTATTTT.

Only a few counts were recorded for this clonotype. The J gene is TRBJ2-3, the V gene TRBV29-1; tentative D call: TRBD2 (6 bases). Germline V CDR1 and CDR2: SQVTM, ANQGSEA. The CDR3 runs 12 residues. Trimming removed 6 bases from V and 6 bases from J, with 13 bases in between. The chain's CDR3 is CSVARGLDTQYF. The CDR3 DNA reads TGCAGCGTAGCTCGGGGGTTGGATACGCAGTATTTT.

This clonotype showed up just a few times. This rearrangement joins TRBV28 to TRBJ1-5; 7 nucleotides line up with TRBD1. Per germline, CDR1 MDHEN and CDR2 SYDVKM. The CDR3 has 18 residues. V was clipped by 5 bases and J by 1 base; unmatched bases: 14. Here the CDR3 DNA reads TGTGCCAGCAGTCCCCGCGTAGGGGGCACGGGAAGCAATCAGCCCCAGCATTTT. Residues: CASSPRVGGTGSNQPQHF.

This chain uses TRBV12-3 or TRBV12-4 with TRBJ1-6; D remains ambiguous. Between the trimmed V and J ends, which lost 1 base and 6 bases, there was a span of 7 bases. The CDR3 runs 14 residues. The CDR3 DNA follows: TGTGCCAGCAGTTTAGTCAGCTTTAATTCACCCCTCCACTTT. Translated, it gives CASSLVSFNSPLHF.